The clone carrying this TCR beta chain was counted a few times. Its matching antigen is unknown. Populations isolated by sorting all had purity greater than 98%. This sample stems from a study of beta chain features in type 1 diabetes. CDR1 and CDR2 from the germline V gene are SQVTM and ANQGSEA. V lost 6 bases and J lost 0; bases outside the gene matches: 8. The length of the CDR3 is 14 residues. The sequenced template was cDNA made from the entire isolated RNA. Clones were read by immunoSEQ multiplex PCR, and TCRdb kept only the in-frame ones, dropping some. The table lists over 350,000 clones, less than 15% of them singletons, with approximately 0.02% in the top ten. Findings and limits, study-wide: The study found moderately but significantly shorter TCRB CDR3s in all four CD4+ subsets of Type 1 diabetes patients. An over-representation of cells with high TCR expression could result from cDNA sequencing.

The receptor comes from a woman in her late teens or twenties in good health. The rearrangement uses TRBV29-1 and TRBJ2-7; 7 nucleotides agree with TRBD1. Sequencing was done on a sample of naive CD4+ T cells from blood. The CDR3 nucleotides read TGCAGCGTGCTGACAGGGACCGGCTCCTACGAGCAGTACTTC. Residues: CSVLTGTGSYEQYF.